This TCR beta chain emerged from a study of blood T cell repertoires in COVID-19. Study-level information: Sample material is recorded as cDNA or gDNA derived from T cells, B-cell-depleted T cells, or PBMCs.

Original methodology: The authors estimated nucleated cell counts from reference gene primer amplification. Repertoires were generated with immunoSEQ multiplex PCR, while TCRdb's copy carries only in-frame clones and drops some. The DNA was the basis for D and trimming; V, J and clone size are from that table. The sample shows 200,000 to 250,000 clones, 80% of them seen only once. Living in about two dozen US areas, the participants were between roughly 18 and 89 years of age. Participant-given clinical history determined each cohort assignment. The CDR3 extends over 12 amino acids. Germline V gives CDR1 SGHTA, CDR2 FQGNSA. The germline V and J ends were trimmed by 2 bases and 14 bases, with 15 bases remaining between them.

The TCR was taken from a middle-aged woman with acute COVID-19. Sequencing used PBMCs or T cells enriched from blood (not recorded which). This chain joins TRBV7-2 and TRBJ1-2; D is uncertain. CDR3 loop: CASSLISTAKTF. CDR3 DNA sequence: TGTGCCAGCAGCTTAATCTCAACAGCAAAAACCTTC.